This T cell receptor (beta chain) comes out of a study of blood T cell repertoires in COVID-19. Study context: The analysed material was cDNA or gDNA that came from T cells, B-cell-depleted T cells, or PBMCs.

There are 16 residues in the CDR3. As handled by the study authors: Nucleated cell counts were estimated from reference gene primer amplification. Some clones are missing from TCRdb's copy, which holds only in-frame ones; the method was immunoSEQ multiplex PCR. V and J calls and clone size are as listed in that table; D and trimming were resolved from the DNA. There are more than 150,000 clones in the sample; roughly 80% occur only once, and about 18% lies in the top ten. The sequence was obtained from a man aged 55 to 70 with active or convalescent COVID-19. The chain recombines TRBV21-1 with TRBJ2-7; the tabulated D call, TRBD1, remains unverified against the DNA. TRBV21-1 is noted as a pseudogene. The sequenced sample was peripheral blood. This chain's CDR3 is CASSKTPQGPHYEQYF. The CDR3, as DNA: TGTGCCAGCAGCAAGACGCCACAGGGTCCGCACTACGAGCAGTACTTC.